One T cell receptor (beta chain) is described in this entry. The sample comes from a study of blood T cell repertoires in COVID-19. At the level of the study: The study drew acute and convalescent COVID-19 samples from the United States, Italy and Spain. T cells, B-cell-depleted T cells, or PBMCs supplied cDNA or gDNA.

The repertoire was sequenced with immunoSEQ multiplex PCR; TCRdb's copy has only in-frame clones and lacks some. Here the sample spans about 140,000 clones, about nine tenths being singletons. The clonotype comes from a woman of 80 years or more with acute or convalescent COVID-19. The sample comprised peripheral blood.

The CDR3: CASIPGQKNTEAFF. The CDR3 DNA reads as TGTGCCAGCATTCCGGGACAGAAAAACACTGAAGCTTTCTTT. This chain uses TRBV19 with TRBJ1-1, with 7 nucleotides matching TRBD1. Losses at the gene ends were 9 bases for V and 2 bases for J; bases not matched to a gene: 9. Germline lookup yields CDR1 LNHDA and CDR2 SQIVND (reference sequence). This CDR3 is built from 14 residues.